These 30 T cell receptor beta chains originate from one sample sequenced in a study of cytotoxic CD8 clonotypes in ibrutinib-treated CLL. Profiling relied on immunoSEQ multiplex PCR, and the TCRdb table lists in-frame clones only, not all of them. The sample yields some 35,000 clones, 69% seen once. The sample consisted of PBMCs, taken before ibrutinib treatment. Receptors originate from a human donor with chronic lymphocytic leukemia.

Only one count was recorded for this clone. The rearrangement uses TRBV2 and TRBJ2-7; TRBD1 agrees at 9 bases. The trim removed 6 bases at V and 4 bases at J, leaving 10 bases unmatched. The CDR3 length is 15 residues. Germline-derived CDR1 and CDR2 are SNHLY and FYNNEI. CDR3 DNA: TGTGCCAGCAGGCCGGACAGGGGAAACAGGTACGAGCAGTACTTC. Residues: CASRPDRGNRYEQYF.

Only a few counts were recorded for this clone. This chain joins TRBV6-6 and TRBJ1-2, with D tentatively TRBD1 (5 bases). V was trimmed by 7 bases and J by 3 bases, leaving 12 bases between them. The CDR3 contains 13 residues. Germline CDR1 is MNHNY and CDR2 is SVGAGI (reference sequence). The DNA for the CDR3 is TGTGCCAGCACAGGGAGACCTGACTATGGCTACACCTTC. This codes for CASTGRPDYGYTF.

The chain combines TRBV2 with TRBJ1-6, with TRBD1 identical over 8 bases. The CDR3 has 13 amino acids. Unmatched junction bases numbered 5, after V lost 9 bases and J lost 7 bases. The V gene's germline CDR1 is SNHLY and CDR2 FYNNEI. CDR3 amino acids: CASTRQGNSPLHF. CDR3 nucleotides: TGTGCCAGTACCCGACAGGGGAATTCACCCCTCCACTTT.

The chain has TRBV28 and TRBJ1-5; D is uncertain. CDR1 is MDHEN and CDR2 is SYDVKM in the germline V gene. The CDR3 spans 14 residues. Trimming stripped 3 bases from V and 0 bases from J, with 6 bases between. CDR3 nucleotides: TGTGCCAGCAGTTTGGGGAATAGCAATCAGCCCCAGCATTTT. It yields the protein CASSLGNSNQPQHF.

The V call is TRBV7-2, the J call TRBJ2-7; TRBD1 matches at 9 bases. The CDR3 has 13 residues. Germline V lookup: CDR1 SGHTA, CDR2 FQGNSA. The ends lost 5 bases at V and 11 bases at J; junction bases unmatched: 10. The CDR3 coding sequence is TGTGCCAGCAGCATCCGGGACAGGGAATTGGAGTACTTC. Translation gives CASSIRDRELEYF.

The chain combines TRBV10-3 with TRBJ2-5; D not certain. The germline V and J ends were trimmed by 7 bases and 0 bases, with 6 bases remaining between them. CDR3 length: 12 amino acids. The V gene's germline CDR1 is ENHRY and CDR2 SYGVKD. In DNA form, the CDR3 reads TGTGCCATCATGGGGAACCAAGAGACCCAGTACTTC. Amino acid sequence: CAIMGNQETQYF.

The chain employs TRBV5-4 and TRBJ1-1; no clear D. V lost 0 bases and J lost 5, with 14 bases in between. Germline CDR1 SGHNT, CDR2 YYREEE (reference sequence). CDR3 length: 15 residues. CDR3 in DNA: TGTGCCAGCAGCTTGGTTTCTCCAGGCTATACTGAAGCTTTCTTT. This codes for CASSLVSPGYTEAFF.

The rearrangement uses TRBV5-8 and TRBJ1-5; no clear D. Germline CDR1 SGHTS, CDR2 YDEGEE. V gave up 0 bases and J gave up 3 bases, with 10 bases separating them. The CDR3 extends over 15 amino acids. CDR3 in amino acids: CASSLGQKVNQPQHF. The CDR3 nucleotides are TGTGCCAGCAGCTTGGGCCAGAAAGTCAATCAGCCCCAGCATTTT.

Notes on this clone: At one of its ends the junction is not consistent with the germline gene, which may arise from a read error. The V gene is TRBV5-1, the J gene TRBJ2-7; D gene ambiguous. The CDR3 extends over 11 amino acids. CDR1 is SGHRS, CDR2 YFSETQ, per germline. The CDR3 DNA reads as TGCGCCAGCAGCTTGGACTACGACATAACCTTC. It yields the protein CASSLDYDITF.

J is TRBJ2-1 and V is TRBV7-3; D unresolved. The V gene lost 4 bases and the J gene lost 3 bases, with 7 bases spanning the gap. Germline assignment: CDR1 SGHTA and CDR2 FQGTGA. The CDR3 covers 13 residues. The CDR3 spells CASSSPYYNEQFF. Here the CDR3 DNA reads TGTGCCAGCAGCTCACCTTACTACAATGAGCAGTTCTTC.

The table lists this clone with a few counts. This rearrangement joins TRBV4-1 to TRBJ2-3; possibly TRBD2 for D (7 bases). CDR1 is MGHRA, CDR2 YSYEKL, per germline. Trimming stripped 4 bases from V and 3 bases from J, with 17 bases between. There are 16 residues in the CDR3. CDR3 amino acids: CASSPSLGGGTDTQYF. CDR3 DNA: TGCGCCAGCAGCCCCTCACTGGGAGGGGGGACAGATACGCAGTATTTT.

The chain is built from TRBV9 and TRBJ2-2, with TRBD1 matching over 9 bases. J gave up 4 bases and V 4 bases, and 14 bases lay outside the gene matches. Germline lookup yields CDR1 SGDLS and CDR2 YYNGEE. The CDR3 has 18 amino acids. For the CDR3, the DNA is TGTGCCAGCAGCTCCGGGCCCCGGGACAGGGTGGGCACCGGGGAGCTGTTTTTT. Its protein product is CASSSGPRDRVGTGELFF.

The chain couples TRBV9 to TRBJ1-3; tentatively, D is TRBD1 (6 bases). The germline V gene has CDR1 SGDLS and CDR2 YYNGEE. This CDR3 has 15 amino acids. V lost 0 bases and J lost 0, with 7 bases in between. The CDR3 sequence: CASSVEQGSGNTIYF. The CDR3 DNA reads TGTGCCAGCAGCGTAGAACAGGGCTCTGGAAACACCATATATTTT.

The V gene is TRBV28, the J gene TRBJ1-2; 9 bases match TRBD1. This CDR3 spans 19 amino acids. With 2 bases clipped from V and 3 bases from J, the junction kept 16 bases outside the gene matches. Germline V lookup: CDR1 MDHEN, CDR2 SYDVKM. CDR3 residues: CASSLGLIWTGEDDYGYTF. The CDR3 DNA reads as TGTGCCAGCAGTTTAGGCCTAATTTGGACAGGGGAGGATGACTATGGCTACACCTTC.

This clone was picked up one time. Here the CDR3 DNA reads TGCGCCAGCAGCTTGGACGGGGGACTCGCAACTAATGAAAAACTGTTTTTT. Amino acid sequence: CASSLDGGLATNEKLFF. V is TRBV5-1 and J is TRBJ1-4, with a possible D match to TRBD1 (5 bases). CDR3 size: 17 residues. Per the germline V gene, CDR1 is SGHRS and CDR2 is YFSETQ. Trimming stripped 0 bases from V and 0 bases from J, with 12 bases between.

The V gene is TRBV29-1, the J gene TRBJ1-2; D gene ambiguous. There are 12 residues in the CDR3. V lost 4 bases and J 6 bases, leaving 12 bases between the germline ends. Germline values: CDR1 SQVTM, CDR2 ANQGSEA. CDR3: CSVGGGVDGYTF. CDR3 nucleotides: TGCAGCGTTGGGGGTGGTGTTGATGGCTACACCTTC.

V is TRBV6-6 and J is TRBJ2-2; TRBD1 is a possible D gene (6 bases). Per germline, CDR1 MNHNY and CDR2 SVGAGI (reference sequence). This CDR3 is 13 amino acids long. With 5 bases removed from V and 3 bases from J, the gap between germline ends came to 7 bases. The CDR3 DNA sequence: TGTGCCAGCAGTAGGACAGACACCGGGGAGCTGTTTTTT. This gives the protein CASSRTDTGELFF.

The chain links TRBV27 to TRBJ2-1; D may be TRBD1 or TRBD2 (5 bases each). Trimming shortened V by 3 bases and J by 6 bases, and 9 bases separated the two germline ends. The CDR3 contains 13 residues. Per the germline V gene, CDR1 is MNHEY and CDR2 is SMNVEV (reference sequence). This CDR3 is CASSLGPRNEQFF. CDR3 sequence (DNA): TGTGCCAGCAGTTTGGGACCCCGCAATGAGCAGTTCTTC.

The table lists this clone with a few counts. V and J are TRBV7-9 and TRBJ1-5; no definite D call. Germline CDR1 and CDR2: SEHNR and FQNEAQ (reference sequence). Between the trimmed V and J ends, which lost 1 base and 7 bases, there was a span of 5 bases. This CDR3 contains 12 residues. The CDR3 DNA reads TGTGCCAGCAGCTTAGAAGGGCAGCCCCAGCATTTT. It specifies CASSLEGQPQHF.

CDR3 amino acids: CASSQEGRWLGTEAFF. Written as DNA, the CDR3 is TGTGCCAGCAGCCAAGAGGGACGGTGGCTGGGCACTGAAGCTTTCTTT. The chain uses TRBV4-2 and TRBJ1-1, with a weak D call TRBD1 (5 bases). This CDR3 region has 16 residues. Germline CDR1 reads LGHNA; CDR2 reads YNFKEQ. Trimming stripped 0 bases from V and 4 bases from J, with 15 bases between.

The CDR3 loop reads CASSVGRAFF. CDR3 coding DNA: TGTGCCAGCAGCGTGGGCAGAGCTTTCTTT. The chain recombines TRBV5-8 with TRBJ1-1; no reliable D call. Between the trimmed V and J ends, which lost 4 bases and 10 bases, there was a span of 8 bases. The CDR3 is 10 residues long. From germline, CDR1 is SGHTS and CDR2 YDEGEE.

This clone has a handful of counts. This chain links TRBV5-7 with TRBJ1-5; TRBD1 might be the D (6 bases). TRBV5-7 is an ORF for which the function is uncertain. Trimming removed 0 bases from V and 3 bases from J, with 19 bases in between. This CDR3 is 18 amino acids long. The CDR3 loop reads CASSLVWDTRRNNQPQHF. CDR3 nucleotide sequence: TGTGCCAGCAGCTTGGTTTGGGACACCCGAAGGAACAATCAGCCCCAGCATTTT.

The rearrangement links TRBV4-1 to TRBJ1-1, with TRBD1 matching 9 bases. V lost 4 bases, J lost 4 bases, and 4 bases stayed unmatched. Per the germline V gene, CDR1 is MGHRA and CDR2 is YSYEKL. The CDR3 consists of 14 residues. This CDR3 reads CASSLGTGPTEAFF. The DNA of the CDR3 is TGCGCCAGCAGCCTCGGGACAGGGCCCACTGAAGCTTTCTTT.

The chain joins TRBV7-3 to TRBJ2-3, with D possibly being TRBD1 (5 bases). This CDR3 is 14 amino acids long. V was pared by 4 bases and J by 5 bases, with 13 bases between. Germline V CDR1 and CDR2: SGHTA, FQGTGA. This CDR3 reads CASSSGWAGDTQYF. The CDR3 bases are TGTGCCAGCAGCTCAGGGTGGGCCGGAGATACGCAGTATTTT.

The chain is built from TRBV23-1 and TRBJ1-2; the D is unclear. TRBV23-1 is classed as an ORF, of uncertain function. The CDR3 is made up of 13 amino acids. V shed 8 bases and J shed 0 bases, with 10 bases lying between them. CDR3 region: CASGVEPNYGYTF. The CDR3 DNA reads as TGCGCCAGCGGCGTGGAGCCTAACTATGGCTACACCTTC.

This chain connects TRBV28 to TRBJ2-5; D is perhaps TRBD1 (5 bases). CDR1 and CDR2 (germline): MDHEN, SYDVKM. Between the trimmed V and J ends, which lost 2 bases and 1 base, there was a span of 8 bases. This CDR3 comprises 14 residues. The CDR3 DNA reads as TGTGCCAGCAGTTTAAGCCAGGGCCAAGAGACCCAGTACTTC. Amino acid sequence: CASSLSQGQETQYF.

This chain connects TRBV29-1 to TRBJ2-3; D gene uncertain. Trimming took off 4 bases at V and 4 bases at J, with 12 bases between the two ends. Looked up from germline, CDR1 is SQVTM and CDR2 is ANQGSEA. The CDR3 runs 13 residues. The DNA for the CDR3 is TGCAGCGTTGCGGTTTCGGATGCAGATACGCAGTATTTT. Translated: CSVAVSDADTQYF.

This chain joins TRBV5-1 and TRBJ1-1; the D is unclear. This CDR3 comprises 14 residues. From germline, CDR1 is SGHRS and CDR2 YFSETQ. Trimming left V 1 base short and J 2 bases short, with 9 bases between. CDR3 region: CASSLLQQNTEAFF. Here the CDR3 DNA reads TGCGCCAGCAGCTTGCTACAGCAAAACACTGAAGCTTTCTTT.

The gene calls are TRBV7-9 and TRBJ2-1; D not certain. Germline values: CDR1 SEHNR, CDR2 FQNEAQ (reference sequence). V shed 5 bases and J shed 6 bases, with 8 bases lying between them. There are 12 residues in the CDR3. This CDR3 is CASSDLVNEQFF. The CDR3 DNA is TGTGCCAGCAGCGACCTAGTCAATGAGCAGTTCTTC. The full variable domain, rest sourced from reference TRBV7-9 and TRBJ2-1, is DTGVSQNPRHKITKRGQNVTFRCDPISEHNRLYWYRQTLGQGPEFLTYFQNEAQLEKSRLLSDRFSAERPKGSFSTLEIQRTEQGDSAMYLCASSDLVNEQFFGPGTRLTVL.

Concerning this clone: At one end the junction does not follow the germline gene, possibly because of a read error. This CDR3 reads CASSPGQKNNEQFF. CDR3 in DNA: TGTGCCAGCAGTCCCGGACAGAAAAACAATGAGCAGTTCTTC. The V call is TRBV10-3, the J call TRBJ2-1; a possible D gene is TRBD1 (6 bases). This CDR3 comprises 14 residues. The germline gives CDR1 ENHRY, CDR2 SYGVKD.